The source of this T cell receptor (beta chain) is a study of metastatic and nonmetastatic thyroid tumors. Study in general: The comparison covered peripheral blood and tumor or nodule tissue in malignant and benign thyroid patients. General study results and limits: Within blood and tumor, benign nodules reportedly had significantly lower TCR beta diversity than malignant thyroid tumors did.

All patients were treatment-naive before thyroid surgery. This CDR3 has 14 amino acids. CDR1 LNHDA and CDR2 SQIVND come from the germline V gene (reference sequence). With 5 bases removed from V and 10 bases from J, the gap between germline ends came to 15 bases. Authors' analysis steps: CDR3 was compared across clinicopathological groups, and the resulting differences were used to build a distant-metastasis classifier for papillary thyroid cancer. TCRdb re-clonotyped the PCR reads through MiXCR. TCRdb's processing, not the study's, gives the V and J calls here. The sample lists about 41,000 clones; 24% were seen once. This clone was picked up a small number of times. Antigen: not known.

The chain combines TRBV19 with TRBJ1-6, with a possible D match to TRBD1 (5 bases). This TCR was recovered from a female donor with papillary thyroid cancer or a benign thyroid nodule (not recorded which). Some clones in this sample may be carry-over from other donors' samples. Material for sequencing was tumor tissue. The CDR3 DNA follows: TGTGCCAGTAGTGAAACAGGTCAAAGATCACCCCTCCACTTT. This gives the protein CASSETGQRSPLHF.